This T cell receptor (beta chain) came from a study of blood T cells in healthy people across ages. Drawn from each donor were roughly 10 milliliters of peripheral blood. A minimum of 6 million PBMCs was isolated per sample. Next came a second PCR, run for about 7 to 12 cycles, which used a sample-barcoded 5' primer along with a J-beta primer mix. Each CDR3 protein is one row after TCRdb ran MiXCR on the 5' RACE reads. The table includes a few hundred thousand distinct CDR3 sequences, about 29% detected once. The germline V and J ends were trimmed by 2 bases and 3 bases, with 7 bases remaining between them. In germline, CDR1 is MNHNY, CDR2 SVGAGI (reference sequence). The CDR3 length is 14 residues. This clonotype was observed a handful of times. The same sample was also used in a study of T cells of mothers and their children.

Specimen: blood. This chain links TRBV6-6 with TRBJ2-2, with a possible D match to TRBD2 (5 bases). The receptor was isolated from a boy aged 2 to 9 in good health. CDR3 amino acids: CASSYTRDTGELFF. The CDR3 nucleotides read TGTGCCAGCAGTTACACTAGGGACACCGGGGAGCTGTTTTTT.